Each of the 3 T cell receptor beta chains below was sequenced from the same sample in a study of T cell responses to AZD1222 COVID-19 vaccine. Sequencing was performed with immunoSEQ multiplex PCR; in TCRdb, only in-frame clones are kept and a portion is missing. The sample includes 150,000 to 200,000 clones, around 87% of them seen just once. This sample comprised peripheral blood, obtained on day 0 of MenACWY control vaccination. All receptors come from an adult in good health.

This clone was observed once. This sequence joins TRBV19 and TRBJ2-2; D is possibly TRBD2 (5 bases). CDR1 is LNHDA, CDR2 SQIVND, per germline (reference sequence). V lost 6 bases, J lost 5 bases, and 10 bases lay in between. The CDR3 is 13 residues long. The CDR3 protein is CASSLAWTGELFF. CDR3 nucleotide sequence: TGTGCCAGTAGCCTAGCATGGACCGGGGAGCTGTTTTTT.

The chain combines TRBV6-5 with TRBJ2-1; 9 bases fit TRBD2. Trimming at V came to 5 bases and at J to 7 bases, leaving 6 bases not matched to a gene. CDR1 is MNHEY and CDR2 is SVGAGI in the germline V gene. The CDR3 has 14 amino acids. Here the CDR3 reads CASSLSGSGNEQFF. The CDR3 DNA sequence: TGTGCCAGCAGTCTTAGCGGGAGTGGGAATGAGCAGTTCTTC.

The chain is built from TRBV9 and TRBJ1-2; 9 positions match TRBD1. J gave up 4 bases and V 3 bases, and 4 bases lay outside the gene matches. The length of the CDR3 is 14 residues. Germline V gene sequence: CDR1 SGDLS, CDR2 YYNGEE. CDR3 sequence reads: CASSGRGQGYGYTF. In nucleotides, the CDR3 is TGTGCCAGCAGCGGCAGGGGACAGGGCTATGGCTACACCTTC.